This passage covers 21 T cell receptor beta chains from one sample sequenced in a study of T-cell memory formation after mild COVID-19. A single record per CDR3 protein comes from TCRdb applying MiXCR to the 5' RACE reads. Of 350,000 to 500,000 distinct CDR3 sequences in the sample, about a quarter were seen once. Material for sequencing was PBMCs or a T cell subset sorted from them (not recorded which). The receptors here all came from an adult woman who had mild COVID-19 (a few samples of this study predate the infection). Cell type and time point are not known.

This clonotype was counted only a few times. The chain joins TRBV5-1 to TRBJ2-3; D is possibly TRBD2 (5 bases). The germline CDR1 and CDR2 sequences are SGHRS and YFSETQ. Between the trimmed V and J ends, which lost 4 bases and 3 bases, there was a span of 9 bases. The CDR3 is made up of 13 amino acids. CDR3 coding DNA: TGCGCCAGCAGCCCGGGAAAGACAGATACGCAGTATTTT. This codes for CASSPGKTDTQYF.

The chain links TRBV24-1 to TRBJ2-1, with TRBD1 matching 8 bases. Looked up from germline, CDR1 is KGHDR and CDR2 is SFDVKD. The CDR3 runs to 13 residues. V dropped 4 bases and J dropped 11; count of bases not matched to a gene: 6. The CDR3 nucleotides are TGTGCCACCAGTGACCCGATCAGGGGGCAGCAGTTCTTC. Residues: CATSDPIRGQQFF.

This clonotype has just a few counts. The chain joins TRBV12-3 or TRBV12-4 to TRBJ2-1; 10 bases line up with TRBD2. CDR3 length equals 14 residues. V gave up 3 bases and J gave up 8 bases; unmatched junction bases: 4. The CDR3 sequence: CASSLGTSVDEQFF. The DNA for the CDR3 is TGTGCCAGCAGTTTGGGGACTAGCGTTGATGAGCAGTTCTTC.

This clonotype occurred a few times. The CDR3 DNA reads TGCAGCGTCCTACAGGGGCCGTCGGGGGAGACCCAGTACTTC. It codes for CSVLQGPSGETQYF. The J gene is TRBJ2-5, the V gene TRBV29-1, with 7 nucleotides matching TRBD1. V shed 6 bases and J 5 bases; nucleotides not matched to a gene: 12. Germline CDR1 SQVTM, CDR2 ANQGSEA. The CDR3 consists of 14 residues.

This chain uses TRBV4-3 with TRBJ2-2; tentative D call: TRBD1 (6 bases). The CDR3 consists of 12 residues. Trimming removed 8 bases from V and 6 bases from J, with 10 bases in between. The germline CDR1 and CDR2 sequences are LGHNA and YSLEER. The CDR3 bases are TGCGCCAGCGAGTCAGGGGCCGGGGAGCTGTTTTTT. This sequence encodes CASESGAGELFF.

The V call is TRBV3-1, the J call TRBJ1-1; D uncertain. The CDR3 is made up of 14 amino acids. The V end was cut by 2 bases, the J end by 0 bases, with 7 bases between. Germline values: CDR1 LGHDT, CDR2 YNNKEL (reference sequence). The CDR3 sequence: CASSQSFLNTEAFF. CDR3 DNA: TGTGCCAGCAGCCAATCCTTTTTGAACACTGAAGCTTTCTTT.

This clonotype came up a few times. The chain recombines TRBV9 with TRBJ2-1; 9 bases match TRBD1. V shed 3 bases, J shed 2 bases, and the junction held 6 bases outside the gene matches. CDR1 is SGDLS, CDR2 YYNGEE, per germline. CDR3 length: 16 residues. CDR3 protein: CASSAPGQGTYNEQFF. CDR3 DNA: TGTGCCAGCAGCGCCCCGGGACAGGGTACCTACAATGAGCAGTTCTTC.

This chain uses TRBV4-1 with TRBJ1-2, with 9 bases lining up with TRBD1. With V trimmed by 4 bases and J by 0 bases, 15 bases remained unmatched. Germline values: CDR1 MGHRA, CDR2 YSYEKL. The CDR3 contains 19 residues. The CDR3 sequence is CASSLSPGTGPLSNYGYTF. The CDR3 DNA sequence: TGCGCCAGCAGCCTTAGTCCCGGGACAGGGCCATTATCTAACTATGGCTACACCTTC.

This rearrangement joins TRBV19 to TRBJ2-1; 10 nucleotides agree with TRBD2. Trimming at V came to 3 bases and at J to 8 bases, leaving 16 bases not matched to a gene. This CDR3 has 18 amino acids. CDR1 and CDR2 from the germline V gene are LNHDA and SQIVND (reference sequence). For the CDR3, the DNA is TGTGCCAGTAGTATCTTCTCTCTACTAGCGGGGTTTAGCTATGAGCAGTTCTTC. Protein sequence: CASSIFSLLAGFSYEQFF.

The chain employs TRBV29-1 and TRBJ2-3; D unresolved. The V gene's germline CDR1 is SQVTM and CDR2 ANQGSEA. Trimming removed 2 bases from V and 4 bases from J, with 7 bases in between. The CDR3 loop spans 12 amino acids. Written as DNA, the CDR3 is TGCAGCGTTGAACAGATACCAGATACGCAGTATTTT. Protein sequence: CSVEQIPDTQYF.

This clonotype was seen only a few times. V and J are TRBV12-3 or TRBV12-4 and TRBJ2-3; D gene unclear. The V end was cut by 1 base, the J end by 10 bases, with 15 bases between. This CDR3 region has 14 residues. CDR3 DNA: TGTGCCAGCAGTTTAGACATGGGTGTTTATCCGCAGTATTTT. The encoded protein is CASSLDMGVYPQYF.

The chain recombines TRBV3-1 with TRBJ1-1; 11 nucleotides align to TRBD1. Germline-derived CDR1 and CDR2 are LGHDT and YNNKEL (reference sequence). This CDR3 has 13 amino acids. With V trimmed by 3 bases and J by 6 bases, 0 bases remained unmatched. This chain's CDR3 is CASSQGQGAEAFF. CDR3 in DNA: TGTGCCAGCAGCCAGGGACAGGGGGCTGAAGCTTTCTTT.

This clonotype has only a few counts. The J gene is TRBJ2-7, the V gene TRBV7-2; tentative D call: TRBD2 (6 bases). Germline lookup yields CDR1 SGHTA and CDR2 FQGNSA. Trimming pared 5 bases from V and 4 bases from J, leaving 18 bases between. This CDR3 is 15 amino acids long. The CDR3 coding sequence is TGTGCCAGCAGCCCACAGGCTGGGCTAGCGTACGAGCAGTACTTC. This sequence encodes CASSPQAGLAYEQYF. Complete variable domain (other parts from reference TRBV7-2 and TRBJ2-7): GAGVSQSPSNKVTEKGKDVELRCDPISGHTALYWYRQSLGQGLEFLIYFQGNSAPDKSGLPSDRFSAERTGGSVSTLTIQRTQQEDSAVYLCASSPQAGLAYEQYFGPGTRLTVT.

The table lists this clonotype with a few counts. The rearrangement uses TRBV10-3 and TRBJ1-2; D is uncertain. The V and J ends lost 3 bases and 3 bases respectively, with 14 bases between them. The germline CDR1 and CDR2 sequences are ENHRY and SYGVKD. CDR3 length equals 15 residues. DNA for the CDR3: TGTGCCATCAGTGAAAAGAAGGGCCCCTACTATGGCTACACCTTC. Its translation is CAISEKKGPYYGYTF.

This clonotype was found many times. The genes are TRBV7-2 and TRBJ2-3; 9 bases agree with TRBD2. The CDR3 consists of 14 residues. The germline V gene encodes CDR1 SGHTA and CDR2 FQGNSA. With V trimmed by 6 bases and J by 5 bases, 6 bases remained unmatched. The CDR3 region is CASRAVAGVDTQYF. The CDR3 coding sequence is TGTGCCAGCAGAGCTGTAGCGGGAGTAGATACGCAGTATTTT.

The CDR3 protein is CASSQGLAAQETQYF. DNA for the CDR3: TGTGCCAGCAGCCAAGGACTAGCGGCACAAGAGACCCAGTACTTC. The rearrangement joins TRBV4-2 to TRBJ2-5, with 9 bases aligning to TRBD2. The V segment lost 1 base and the J segment 2 bases; nucleotides outside the gene matches: 2. The germline V gene encodes CDR1 LGHNA and CDR2 YNFKEQ. The CDR3 is made up of 15 amino acids.

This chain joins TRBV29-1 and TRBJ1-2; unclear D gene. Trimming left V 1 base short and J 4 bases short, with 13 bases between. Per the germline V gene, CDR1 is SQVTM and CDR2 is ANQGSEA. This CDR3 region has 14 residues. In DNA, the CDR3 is TGCAGCGTTGAAGGGAGGGTAGGAGGCTATGGCTACACCTTC. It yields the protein CSVEGRVGGYGYTF.

The CDR3 DNA sequence: TGTGCCAGTGCCGACCGGGACAGAACCCTGCGGACCCAGTACTTC. This encodes CASADRDRTLRTQYF. The genes are TRBV12-3 or TRBV12-4 and TRBJ2-5; 7 nucleotides align to TRBD1. V was pared by 9 bases and J by 7 bases, with 17 bases of the junction left unmatched. The CDR3 is 15 residues long.

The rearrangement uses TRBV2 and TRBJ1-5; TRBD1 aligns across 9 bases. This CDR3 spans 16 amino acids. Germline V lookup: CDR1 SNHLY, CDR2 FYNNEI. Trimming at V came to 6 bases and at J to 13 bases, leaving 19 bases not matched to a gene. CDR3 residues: CASSPILGTGRSRQHF. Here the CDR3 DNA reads TGTGCCAGCAGCCCCATTTTGGGGACAGGGCGATCGCGACAGCATTTT.

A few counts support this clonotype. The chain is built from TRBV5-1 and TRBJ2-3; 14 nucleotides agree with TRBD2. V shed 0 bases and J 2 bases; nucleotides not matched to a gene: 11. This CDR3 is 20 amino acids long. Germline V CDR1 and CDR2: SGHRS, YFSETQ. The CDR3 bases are TGCGCCAGCAGCTTGGCTGGGACTAGCGGGAGCAGGTTCCTCACAGATACGCAGTATTTT. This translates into CASSLAGTSGSRFLTDTQYF.

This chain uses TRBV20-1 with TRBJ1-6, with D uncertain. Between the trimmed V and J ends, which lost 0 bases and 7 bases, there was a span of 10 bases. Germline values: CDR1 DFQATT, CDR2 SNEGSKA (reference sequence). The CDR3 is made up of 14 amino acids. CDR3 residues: CSAREPLVNSPLHF. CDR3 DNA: TGCAGTGCTAGAGAGCCTCTGGTAAATTCACCCCTCCACTTT.